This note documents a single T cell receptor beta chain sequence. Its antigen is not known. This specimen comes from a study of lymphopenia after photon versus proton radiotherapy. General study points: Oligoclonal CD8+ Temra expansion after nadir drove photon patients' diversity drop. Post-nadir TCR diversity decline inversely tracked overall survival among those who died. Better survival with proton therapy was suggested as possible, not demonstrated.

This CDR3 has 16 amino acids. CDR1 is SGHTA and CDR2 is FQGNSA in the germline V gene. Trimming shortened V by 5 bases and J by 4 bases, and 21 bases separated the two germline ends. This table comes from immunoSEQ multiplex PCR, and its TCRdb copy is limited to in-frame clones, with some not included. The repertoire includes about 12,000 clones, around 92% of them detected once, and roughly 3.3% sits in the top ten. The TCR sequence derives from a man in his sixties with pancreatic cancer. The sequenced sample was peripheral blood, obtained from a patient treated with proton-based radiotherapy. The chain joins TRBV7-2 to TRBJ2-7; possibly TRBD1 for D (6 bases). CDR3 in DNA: TGTGCCAGCAGCCCGCAACAGGGTAGGGTCAGGTACGAGCAGTACTTC. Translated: CASSPQQGRVRYEQYF.